This T cell receptor (beta chain) is from a study of blood T cell repertoires in COVID-19 (dated by TCRdb to 2018 to 2020). As for the study more broadly: The collaborator samples originated in the United States, Italy and Spain and spanned the acute and convalescent phases of COVID-19. The repertoires were released in a freely available public database meant as a resource for research on the immune response to SARS-CoV-2. The material from the prospective study consisted of cDNA or gDNA derived from T cells, B-cell-depleted T cells, or PBMCs. The samples were drawn from two sources: the first 160 participants of the ongoing ImmuneRACE study, and about 1,300 subjects contributed by 6 global collaborators. HLA class I and class II types, where available, came from metadata supplied by the sample provider rather than from assay-based typing. The sample metadata nearly always contained a de-identified subject ID, COVID-19 status, age in years and sex. Subjects who had been exposed to COVID-19, were actively infected with it, or had recovered from it provided the deeply sampled blood TCRbeta repertoires that made up the dataset.

As encoded in the germline V gene, CDR1 is SGHVS while CDR2 is FQNEAQ. The cysteine opens and the phenylalanine closes a CDR3 of 16 amino acids. The kept DNA is CDR3 alone, 48 bases in frame from the first base. Here V drops 1 base and J drops 1 base, and the junction holds 3 bases not matched to any gene. The immunoSEQ Assay, a bias-controlled multiplex PCR, was used to amplify TCRbeta CDR3 regions from genomic DNA. The paper's processing steps were these. Nucleated cell counts per sample were estimated from amplification of reference gene primers within the assay. Sequence reads were collapsed and filtered to measure the absolute abundance of every unique TCRbeta CDR3 rearrangement. For each sample, productive Simpson clonality was calculated as the square root of Simpson's diversity index over productive rearrangements. TCRdb limited this immuneACCESS table to in-frame rearrangements with V and J called. A share of clones is missing; checked studies link under half to unresolved V genes, and the rest is unexplained. D and trimming were read from the DNA, whereas the V and J calls and clone size are those reported in that table. The sample records 150,000 to 200,000 clones, roughly 82% of which are singletons. In total, the top ten clones hold 4% to 6.5% of the sample.

About this clone: Its antigen is not yet known. Base qualities were left out, and no much larger clone turns up one base away.

Participants in the prospective study were aged roughly 18 to 100 years, lived in 24 United States geographic areas, and enrolled through a virtual design. In the prospective study, participants were assigned to cohorts based on the clinical history participants reported in a screening survey and a study questionnaire. Each participant in the prospective study had whole blood, serum and a nasopharyngeal or oropharyngeal swab collected by mobile phlebotomists. Prospective study participants could optionally give additional blood draws and questionnaires over an approximately 2-month period. Blood samples from the prospective study were shipped frozen or at room temperature prior to DNA extraction. Overall study outcomes, separate from this receptor: The amount of clinical and demographic metadata varied by source and participant and was provided uncurated.

The sequence was obtained from a woman aged 60-70 years with acute COVID-19. The chain is made from TRBV7-8 and TRBJ1-2; 10 central nucleotides agree with TRBD1. The specimen was PBMCs or T cells enriched from blood (not recorded which). DNA sequence: TGTGCCAGCAGCTTAGTAGGACAGGGGGTTAACTATGGCTACACCTTC. It translates as CASSLVGQGVNYGYTF.